A selection of T cell receptor beta chains follows, all from one sample in a study of T cells after yellow fever vaccination. TCRdb processed the 5' RACE reads anew with MiXCR; each CDR3 protein has one entry. The sample consists of fewer than 500,000 distinct CDR3 sequences, approximately 18% of them appearing once. Specimen: PBMCs, collected before the yellow fever booster vaccination. These receptors came from a man younger than 35 who received the YFV17D yellow fever vaccine. Both conserved end residues are part of each CDR3. The D gene is left open where the match is weak. Clone size is shown for a subset of rows, as once, few, many or a class of expanded clone.

j_call,v_call,d_call,clone_size,cdr3_aa,cdr3_nt
TRBJ2-3,TRBV4-1,NA,NA,CASSQDLSRDTQYF,TGCGCCAGCAGCCAAGATCTTTCGAGGGATACGCAGTATTTT
TRBJ2-1,TRBV19,NA,many,CASSATSGDYNEQFF,TGTGCCAGTAGTGCCACATCAGGGGACTACAATGAGCAGTTCTTC
TRBJ2-4,TRBV4-1,NA,few,CASSQDYGIQYF,TGCGCCAGCAGCCAAGATTACGGCATTCAGTACTTC
TRBJ1-2,TRBV12-3/TRBV12-4,NA,NA,CASSLRGAQGYTF,TGTGCCAGCAGTTTACGGGGGGCGCAGGGCTACACCTTC
TRBJ2-2,TRBV7-6,TRBD2,few,CASSSELAGGLNTGELFF,TGTGCCAGCAGCTCAGAACTAGCGGGGGGACTGAACACCGGGGAGCTGTTTTTT
TRBJ2-7,TRBV4-1,TRBD2,few,CASSPGGRGEQYF,TGCGCCAGCAGCCCCGGTGGGAGGGGTGAGCAGTACTTC
TRBJ1-5,TRBV21-1,NA,few,CASSTPVGREVNQPQHF,TGTGCCAGCAGCACCCCCGTGGGCAGGGAAGTCAATCAGCCCCAGCATTTT
TRBJ2-4,TRBV4-1,NA,NA,CASSQRSTLAKNIQYF,TGCGCCAGCAGCCAACGAAGCACGCTAGCCAAAAACATTCAGTACTTC
TRBJ2-3,TRBV6-5,NA,NA,CASSYSSASIADTQYF,TGTGCCAGCAGTTACTCGAGCGCTAGTATAGCAGATACGCAGTATTTT
TRBJ1-2,TRBV30,NA,NA,CAWSVQGIYGYTF,TGTGCCTGGAGTGTACAGGGAATATATGGCTACACCTTC
TRBJ1-2,TRBV12-3/TRBV12-4,TRBD1,few,CASSLAGDRGNGYTF,TGTGCCAGCAGTTTAGCCGGGGACAGGGGCAATGGCTACACCTTC